This TCR beta chain was recorded in a study of regulatory T cells in long-lasting Graves disease. On the study more broadly: Duration of antithyroid drug therapy among newly diagnosed Graves' patients was under 3 months.

Study outcomes and limitations: Limited sample numbers may have lowered accuracy.

A word on this clonotype: The antigen remains unidentified.

Time point described: newly diagnosed GD, antithyroid drugs for less than 3 months. PBMCs were the source of the RNA used for TCR sequencing. Trimming left V 3 bases short and J 6 bases short, with 6 bases between. CDR3 length: 12 residues. CDR1 is MNHEY, CDR2 SMNVEV, per germline (reference sequence). For TCR beta, libraries came from iRepertoire HTBI primers and Arm-PCR of CDR3 regions. TCRdb redid the calling of the multiplex PCR reads with MiXCR, one entry per CDR3 protein. Of around 500,000 distinct CDR3 sequences listed, around 16% were seen once; the top ten hold approximately 25%. This sample also appeared in a second study, on T cells in Graves' hyperthyroidism and ophthalmopathy. From that report: In validation, the model predicted ophthalmopathy. These predictions came a median about 6.8 months before onset.

Sequences were derived from peripheral blood mononuclear cells (PBMCs), sampled at new diagnosis, from a patient treated with antithyroid drugs. The chain carries TRBV27 and TRBJ1-5, with unresolved D. This sequence originates from a woman in her forties or fifties with Graves disease. The CDR3 nucleotides read TGTGCCAGCAGTTTTAGTGGTCAGCCCCAGCATTTT. Translation gives CASSFSGQPQHF.